This T cell receptor (beta chain) was identified in a study of cytomegalovirus exposure and HLA in healthy donors. Study in general: The study's early data release held tens of millions of unique TCRs from HLA-typed donors.

The CDR3 runs 14 residues. V dropped 2 bases and J dropped 4 bases, with 10 bases sitting between them. Germline lookup yields CDR1 SGHRS and CDR2 YFSETQ. This PCR relied on a set of 60 Vbeta primers and 13 Jbeta primers. Libraries were prepared by immunoSEQ multiplex PCR; TCRdb keeps only in-frame clonotypes and omits some of them. The table includes roughly 180,000 clones, approximately 77% detected once. On this clone itself: Antigen specificity is unknown.

Findings and limits, study-wide: In vitro data verified a few CMV-associated chains as specific for CMV antigens. For TCR beta chains, V- and J-gene trimming was later linked to a missense DCLRE1C variant. Many donors shared some public TCRs, even though most TCR sequences were rare.

The sequence was obtained from a male donor in good health and CMV-seronegative. Sequenced material: PBMCs. The chain couples TRBV5-1 to TRBJ1-5, with unresolved D. CDR3: CASSLESRNQPQHF. The CDR3 DNA reads as TGCGCCAGCAGCTTAGAGTCCAGGAATCAGCCCCAGCATTTT.